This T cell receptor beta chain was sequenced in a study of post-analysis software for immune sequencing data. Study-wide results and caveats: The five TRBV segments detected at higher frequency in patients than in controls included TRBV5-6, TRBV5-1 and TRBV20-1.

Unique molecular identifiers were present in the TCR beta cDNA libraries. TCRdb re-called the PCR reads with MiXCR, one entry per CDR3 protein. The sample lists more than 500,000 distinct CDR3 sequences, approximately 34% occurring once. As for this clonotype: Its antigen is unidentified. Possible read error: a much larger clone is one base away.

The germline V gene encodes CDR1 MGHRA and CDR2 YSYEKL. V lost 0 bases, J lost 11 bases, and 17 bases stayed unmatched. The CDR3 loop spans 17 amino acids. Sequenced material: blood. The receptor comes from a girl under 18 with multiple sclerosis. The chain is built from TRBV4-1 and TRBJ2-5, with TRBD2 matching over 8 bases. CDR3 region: CASSQDLGTRANNEQYF. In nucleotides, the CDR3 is TGCGCCAGCAGCCAAGATCTTGGGACTAGAGCCAACAATGAGCAGTACTTC.